This T cell receptor (beta chain) comes out of a study of cytomegalovirus exposure and HLA in healthy donors. PCR involved 60 Vbeta and 13 Jbeta primers. TCRdb keeps only in-frame clones here, not all; method: immunoSEQ multiplex PCR. The ten top clones account for about 5%, within a sample of some 75,000 clones. With regard to this clone: The antigen is unknown.

The study's findings and limits: Researchers reportedly found TCR beta sequences accurately predicted most subjects' HLA-A and HLA-B alleles.

The TCR sequence derives from a man aged 35 to 55 in good health and CMV-seronegative. Sequencing used PBMCs.

Here the CDR3 DNA reads TGTGCCAGCAGCTTGCGGGCGGACAGGGCTAACGAGCAGTACTTC. Encoded protein: CASSLRADRANEQYF. The chain couples TRBV5-5 to TRBJ2-7, with 8 bases fitting TRBD1. CDR3 size: 15 residues. V shed 1 base, J shed 5 bases, and the junction held 8 bases outside the gene matches. Looked up from germline, CDR1 is SGHKS and CDR2 is YYEKEE (reference sequence).